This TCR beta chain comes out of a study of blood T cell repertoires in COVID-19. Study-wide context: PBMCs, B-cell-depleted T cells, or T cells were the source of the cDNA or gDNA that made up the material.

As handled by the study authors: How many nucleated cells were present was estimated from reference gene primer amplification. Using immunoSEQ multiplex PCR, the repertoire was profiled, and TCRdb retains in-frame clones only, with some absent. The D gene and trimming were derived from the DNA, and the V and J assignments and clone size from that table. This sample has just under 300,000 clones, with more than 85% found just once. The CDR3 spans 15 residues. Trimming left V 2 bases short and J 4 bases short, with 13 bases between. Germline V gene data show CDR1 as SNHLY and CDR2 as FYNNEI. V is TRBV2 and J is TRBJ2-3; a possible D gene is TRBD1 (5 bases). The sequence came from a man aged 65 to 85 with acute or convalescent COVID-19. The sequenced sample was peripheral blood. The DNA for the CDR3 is TGTGCCAGCAGTGAATCAGGGTATTGGTCAGATACGCAGTATTTT. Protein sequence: CASSESGYWSDTQYF.